This T cell receptor (beta chain) was sequenced in a study of T cells in Graves' hyperthyroidism and ophthalmopathy. Investigators excluded patients with uncontrolled infection, other autoimmune disease, pregnancy or lactation. Orbital computed tomography and thyroid ultrasound, together with serum TRAb and thyroxine and clinical symptoms, were used for diagnoses. What was amplified from RNA transcripts were TCR beta CDR3 regions. When the TCR CDR3 underwent first-round RT-PCR, the HTBI primer set was used. TCRdb redid the calling of the multiplex PCR reads with MiXCR, one entry per CDR3 protein. Found here are roughly 350,000 distinct CDR3 sequences, about 15% of them singletons; the top ten hold around 25%. The CDR3 runs 16 residues. Germline V CDR1 and CDR2: MDHEN, SYDVKM. Trimming removed 4 bases from V and 10 bases from J, with 22 bases in between.

The V and J genes are TRBV28 and TRBJ1-4, with D maybe TRBD1 (6 bases). This sequence originates from a woman aged 25 to 39 with Graves' hyperthyroidism. Sequencing input: blood. CDR3 residues: CASSWGPGPSAGKLFF. The CDR3 nucleotides read TGTGCCAGCAGTTGGGGGCCCGGGCCCTCAGCAGGAAAACTGTTTTTT.